The clone carrying this T cell receptor beta chain was detected once. Its cognate antigen is unknown. PCR or immunohistochemistry showed mismatch repair deficiency in every enrolled patient. The sample is drawn from a study of PD-1 blockade in mismatch repair-deficient tumors. Study background: All were previously treated, progressing patients with 12 mismatch repair-deficient cancer types.

Study-level results: Tumor-resident clones, often undetectable pretreatment in blood, expanded then contracted after pembrolizumab.

The repertoire was sequenced with immunoSEQ multiplex PCR; TCRdb's copy has only in-frame clones and lacks some. Among some 120,000 clones listed, 85% to 90% were seen once. Germline loops: CDR1 SGHRS, CDR2 YFSETQ. V gave up 5 bases and J gave up 4 bases, with 15 bases separating them. The CDR3 covers 14 residues. The sample here was peripheral blood, taken just under 74 weeks after starting pembrolizumab. The chain employs TRBV5-1 and TRBJ1-2; D is unclear. The receptor's source is an adult with mismatch repair-deficient cancer. The CDR3 spells CASRTAYTLYGYTF. The CDR3 nucleotides read TGCGCCAGCAGAACAGCCTATACTCTCTATGGCTACACCTTC.